This entry describes one T cell receptor (beta chain). What it recognizes is unknown. These data come from a study of T cell responses to AZD1222 COVID-19 vaccine. This CDR3 spans 14 amino acids. Trimming removed 6 bases at V and 1 base at J, with 12 bases between. Per the germline V gene, CDR1 is WSHSY and CDR2 is SAAADI. TCRdb's table, derived via immunoSEQ multiplex PCR, lists solely in-frame clones and lacks some. Of over 110,000 clones in the sample, just over 90% were seen once. Overall study results and limits: The donor group comprised mostly white British people and more females; the analysis possibly underestimated clonal diversity.

This rearrangement joins TRBV10-2 to TRBJ1-1, with a tentative D call TRBD1 (6 bases). The specimen was peripheral blood, collected on day 0 of AZD1222 vaccination. This receptor was taken from an adult in good health. The CDR3 region is CASRLTGANTEAFF. CDR3 coding DNA: TGCGCCAGCAGACTGACAGGCGCGAACACTGAAGCTTTCTTT.